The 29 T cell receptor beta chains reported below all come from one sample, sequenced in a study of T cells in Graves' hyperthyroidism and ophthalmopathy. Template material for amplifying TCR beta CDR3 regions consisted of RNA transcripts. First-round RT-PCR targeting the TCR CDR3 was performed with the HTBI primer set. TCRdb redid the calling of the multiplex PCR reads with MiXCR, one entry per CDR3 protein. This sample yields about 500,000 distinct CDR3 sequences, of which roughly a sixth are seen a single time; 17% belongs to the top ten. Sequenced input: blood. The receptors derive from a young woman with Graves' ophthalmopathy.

The CDR3 DNA follows: TGCGCCAGCAGCTTATTCCCTGGCACCGGGGAGCTGTTTTTT. Encoded protein: CASSLFPGTGELFF. The chain is built from TRBV5-1 and TRBJ2-2; no reliable D call. The germline gives CDR1 SGHRS, CDR2 YFSETQ. The CDR3 is 14 amino acids. V was pared by 2 bases and J by 4 bases, with 9 bases between.

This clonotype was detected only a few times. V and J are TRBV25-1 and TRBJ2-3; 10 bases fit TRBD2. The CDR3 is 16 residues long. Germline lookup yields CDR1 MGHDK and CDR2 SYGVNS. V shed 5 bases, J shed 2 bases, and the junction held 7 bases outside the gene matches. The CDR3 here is CASSRTGTSDTDTQYF. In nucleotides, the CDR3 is TGTGCCAGCAGTAGGACCGGGACTAGCGACACAGATACGCAGTATTTT.

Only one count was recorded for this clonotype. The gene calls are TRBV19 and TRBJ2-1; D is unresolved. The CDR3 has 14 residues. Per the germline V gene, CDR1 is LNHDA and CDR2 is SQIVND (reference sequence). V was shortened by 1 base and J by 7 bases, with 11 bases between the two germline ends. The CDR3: CASSIGATQNEQFF. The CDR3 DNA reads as TGTGCCAGTAGTATAGGGGCTACCCAGAATGAGCAGTTCTTC.

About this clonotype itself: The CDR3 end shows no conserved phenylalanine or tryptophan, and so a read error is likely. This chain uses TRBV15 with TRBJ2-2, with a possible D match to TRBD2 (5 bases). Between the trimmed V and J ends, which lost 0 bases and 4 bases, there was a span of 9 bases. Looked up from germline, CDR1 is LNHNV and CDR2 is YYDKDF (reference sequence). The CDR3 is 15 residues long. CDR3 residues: CATSRDGEPTGELFV. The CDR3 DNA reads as TGTGCCACCAGCAGAGATGGGGAGCCCACCGGGGAGCTGTTTGTT.

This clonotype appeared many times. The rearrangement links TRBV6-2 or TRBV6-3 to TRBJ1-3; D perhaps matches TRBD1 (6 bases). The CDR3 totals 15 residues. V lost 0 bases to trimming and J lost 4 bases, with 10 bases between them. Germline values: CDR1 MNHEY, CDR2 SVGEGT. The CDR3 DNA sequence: TGTGCCAGCAGTTACTCGACAGGAGGAGGAAACACCATATATTTT. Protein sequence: CASSYSTGGGNTIYF.

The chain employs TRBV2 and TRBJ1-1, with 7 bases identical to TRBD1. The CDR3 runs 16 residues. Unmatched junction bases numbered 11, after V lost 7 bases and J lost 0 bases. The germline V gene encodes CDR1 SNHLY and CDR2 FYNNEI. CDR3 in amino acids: CASTLEQGIMNTEAFF. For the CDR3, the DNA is TGTGCCAGCACGCTAGAACAGGGGATCATGAACACTGAAGCTTTCTTT.

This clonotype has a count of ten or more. The CDR3, as DNA: TGTGCCAGCAGCCCTGTGGGATTTTACAATGAGCAGTTCTTC. This encodes CASSPVGFYNEQFF. The gene calls are TRBV11-2 and TRBJ2-1; D not certain. CDR3 length equals 14 residues. Germline lookup yields CDR1 SGHAT and CDR2 FQNNGV. The V gene lost 5 bases and the J gene lost 4 bases, with 12 bases spanning the gap.

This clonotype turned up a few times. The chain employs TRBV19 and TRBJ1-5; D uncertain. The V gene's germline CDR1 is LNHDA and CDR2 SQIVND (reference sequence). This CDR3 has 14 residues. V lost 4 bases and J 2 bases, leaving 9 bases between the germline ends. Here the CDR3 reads CASSTREGNQPQHF. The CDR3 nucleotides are TGTGCCAGTAGTACGAGAGAGGGCAATCAGCCCCAGCATTTT.

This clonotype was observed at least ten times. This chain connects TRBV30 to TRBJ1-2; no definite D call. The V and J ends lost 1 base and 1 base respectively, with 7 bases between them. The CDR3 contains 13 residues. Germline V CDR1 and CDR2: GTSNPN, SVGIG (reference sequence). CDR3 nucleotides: TGTGCCTGGAGTGGGAACCTTAACTATGGCTACACCTTC. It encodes CAWSGNLNYGYTF.

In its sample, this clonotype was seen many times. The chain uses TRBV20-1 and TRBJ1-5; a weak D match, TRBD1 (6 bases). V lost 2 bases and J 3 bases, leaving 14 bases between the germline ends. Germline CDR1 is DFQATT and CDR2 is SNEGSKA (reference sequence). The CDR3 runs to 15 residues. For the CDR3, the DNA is TGCAGTGCTAGACCCCCTGGGGGCGACAATCAGCCCCAGCATTTT. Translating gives CSARPPGGDNQPQHF.

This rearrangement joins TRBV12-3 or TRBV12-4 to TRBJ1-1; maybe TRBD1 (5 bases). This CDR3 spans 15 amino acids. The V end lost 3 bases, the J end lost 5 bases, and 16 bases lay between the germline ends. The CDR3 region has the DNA TGTGCCAGCAGTTTGGCTCCAATAGAGGGGACTGAAGCTTTCTTT. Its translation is CASSLAPIEGTEAFF.

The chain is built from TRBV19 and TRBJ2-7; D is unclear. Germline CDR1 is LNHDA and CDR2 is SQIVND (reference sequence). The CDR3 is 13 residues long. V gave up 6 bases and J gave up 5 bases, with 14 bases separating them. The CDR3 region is CASRINGRHEQYF. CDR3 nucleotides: TGTGCCAGTAGGATAAATGGGCGACACGAGCAGTACTTC.

CDR3 amino acids: CAGRRGGVGTEAFF. CDR3 DNA: TGTGCCGGGAGAAGGGGGGGCGTGGGCACTGAAGCTTTCTTT. The V gene is TRBV7-2, the J gene TRBJ1-1; D perhaps matches TRBD1 (6 bases). Germline V gene lookup returns CDR1 SGHTA and CDR2 FQGNSA. V was trimmed by 11 bases and J by 4 bases, leaving 20 bases between them. This CDR3 comprises 14 residues.

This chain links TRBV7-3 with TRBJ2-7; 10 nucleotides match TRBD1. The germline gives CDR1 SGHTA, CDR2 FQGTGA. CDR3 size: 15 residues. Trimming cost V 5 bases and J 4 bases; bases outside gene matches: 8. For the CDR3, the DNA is TGTGCCAGCAGCATGACAGGGGGCGCTGGATACGAGCAGTACTTC. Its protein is CASSMTGGAGYEQYF.

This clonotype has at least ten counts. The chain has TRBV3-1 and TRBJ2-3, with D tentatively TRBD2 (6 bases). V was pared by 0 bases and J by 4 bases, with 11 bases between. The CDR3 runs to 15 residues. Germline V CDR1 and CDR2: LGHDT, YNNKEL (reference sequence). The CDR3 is CASSQDGSGADTQYF. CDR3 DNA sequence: TGTGCCAGCAGCCAAGACGGGAGTGGGGCAGATACGCAGTATTTT.

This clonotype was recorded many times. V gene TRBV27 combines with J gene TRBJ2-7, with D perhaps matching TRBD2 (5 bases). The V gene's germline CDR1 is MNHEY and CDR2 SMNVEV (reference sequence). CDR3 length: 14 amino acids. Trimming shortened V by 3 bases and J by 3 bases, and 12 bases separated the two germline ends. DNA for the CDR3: TGTGCCAGCAGTTTGCGGGTGGGCGTCTACGAGCAGTACTTC. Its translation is CASSLRVGVYEQYF.

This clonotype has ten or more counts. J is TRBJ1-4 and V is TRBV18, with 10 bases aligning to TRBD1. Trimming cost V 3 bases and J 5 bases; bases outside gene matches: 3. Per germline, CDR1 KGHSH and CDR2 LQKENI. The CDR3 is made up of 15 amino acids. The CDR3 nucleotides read TGTGCCAGCTCACCTCCGGGACAGGGGAATGAAAAACTGTTTTTT. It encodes CASSPPGQGNEKLFF.

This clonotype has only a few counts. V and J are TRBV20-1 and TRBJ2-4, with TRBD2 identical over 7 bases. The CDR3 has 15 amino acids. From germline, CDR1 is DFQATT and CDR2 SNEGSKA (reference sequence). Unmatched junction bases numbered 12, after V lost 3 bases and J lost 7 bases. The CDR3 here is CSASRAGEARNIQYF. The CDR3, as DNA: TGCAGTGCTAGTCGGGCGGGAGAGGCCCGTAACATTCAGTACTTC.

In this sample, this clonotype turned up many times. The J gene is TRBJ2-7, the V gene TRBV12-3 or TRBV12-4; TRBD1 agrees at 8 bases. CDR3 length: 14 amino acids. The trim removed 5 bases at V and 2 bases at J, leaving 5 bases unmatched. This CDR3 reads CASSPGTGPYEQYF. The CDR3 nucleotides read TGTGCCAGCAGTCCGGGGACAGGCCCCTACGAGCAGTACTTC.

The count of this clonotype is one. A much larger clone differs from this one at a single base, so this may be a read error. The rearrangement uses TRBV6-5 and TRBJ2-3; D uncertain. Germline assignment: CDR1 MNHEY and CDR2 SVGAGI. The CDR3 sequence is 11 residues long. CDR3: CATTSLDTRYF. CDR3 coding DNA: TGTGCCACCACTTCACTGGATACGCGGTATTTT.

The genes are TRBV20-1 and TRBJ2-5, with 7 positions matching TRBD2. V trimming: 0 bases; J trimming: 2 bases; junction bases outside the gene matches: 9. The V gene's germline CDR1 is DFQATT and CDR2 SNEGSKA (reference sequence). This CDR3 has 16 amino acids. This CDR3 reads CSARDPLFGGQETQYF. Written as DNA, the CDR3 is TGCAGTGCTAGAGATCCGCTCTTCGGGGGGCAAGAGACCCAGTACTTC.

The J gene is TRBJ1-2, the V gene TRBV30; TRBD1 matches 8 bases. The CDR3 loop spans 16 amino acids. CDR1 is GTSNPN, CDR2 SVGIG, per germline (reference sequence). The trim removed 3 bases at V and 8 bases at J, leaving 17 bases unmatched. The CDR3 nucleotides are TGTGCCTGGAGCCCGAGACAGGGGTCCCCAACGGGCGGCTACACCTTC. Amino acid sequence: CAWSPRQGSPTGGYTF.

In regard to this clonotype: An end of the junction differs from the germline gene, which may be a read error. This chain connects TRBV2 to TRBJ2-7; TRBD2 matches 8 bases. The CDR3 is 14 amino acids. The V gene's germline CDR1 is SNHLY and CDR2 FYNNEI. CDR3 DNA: TGTGTCAGCATGCGCCGCGGGGGGACCTACGAGCAGTACTTC. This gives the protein CVSMRRGGTYEQYF.

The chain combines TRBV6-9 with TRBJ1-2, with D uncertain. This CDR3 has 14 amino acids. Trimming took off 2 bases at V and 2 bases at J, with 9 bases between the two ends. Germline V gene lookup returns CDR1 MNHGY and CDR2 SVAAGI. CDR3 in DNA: TGTGCCAGCAGTTATACCGGAGGAAACTATGGCTACACCTTC. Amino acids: CASSYTGGNYGYTF.

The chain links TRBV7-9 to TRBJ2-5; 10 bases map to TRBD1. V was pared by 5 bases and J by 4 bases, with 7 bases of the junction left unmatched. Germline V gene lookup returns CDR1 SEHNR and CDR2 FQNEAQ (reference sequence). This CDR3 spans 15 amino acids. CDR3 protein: CASSASGTGVETQYF. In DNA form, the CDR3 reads TGTGCCAGCAGCGCATCCGGGACAGGGGTAGAGACCCAGTACTTC.

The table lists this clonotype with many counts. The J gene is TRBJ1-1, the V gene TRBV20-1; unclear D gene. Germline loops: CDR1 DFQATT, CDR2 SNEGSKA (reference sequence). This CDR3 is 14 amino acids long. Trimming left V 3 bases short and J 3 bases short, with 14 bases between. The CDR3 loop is CSASDLRVDTEAFF. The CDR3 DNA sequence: TGCAGTGCTAGTGATTTGAGGGTGGACACTGAAGCTTTCTTT.

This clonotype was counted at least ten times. CDR3 in DNA: TGTGCCAGCAGCGGCGGGCGATCCGGCTACGAGCAGTACTTC. This encodes CASSGGRSGYEQYF. This chain joins TRBV7-2 and TRBJ2-7; weak D call: TRBD2 (5 bases). The CDR3 loop spans 14 amino acids. From germline, CDR1 is SGHTA and CDR2 FQGNSA. Trimming cost V 5 bases and J 3 bases, with 14 bases left between them.

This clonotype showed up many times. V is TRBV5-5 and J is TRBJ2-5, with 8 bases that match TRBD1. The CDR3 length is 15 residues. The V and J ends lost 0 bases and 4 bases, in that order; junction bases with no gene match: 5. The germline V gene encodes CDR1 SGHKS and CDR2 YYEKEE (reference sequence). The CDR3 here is CASSLVGQGIETQYF. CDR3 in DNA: TGTGCCAGCAGCTTGGTAGGACAGGGTATAGAGACCCAGTACTTC.

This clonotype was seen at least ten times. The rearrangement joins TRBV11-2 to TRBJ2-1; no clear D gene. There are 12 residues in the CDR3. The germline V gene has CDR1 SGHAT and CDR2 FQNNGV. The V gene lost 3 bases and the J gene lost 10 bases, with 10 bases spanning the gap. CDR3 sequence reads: CASSFLWNEQFF. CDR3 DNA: TGTGCCAGCAGCTTCCTCTGGAACGAGCAGTTCTTC.